This TCR beta chain was documented in a study of blood T cell repertoires in COVID-19 (dated by TCRdb to 2020 to 2021). General notes on the study: Collaborator samples came from the United States, Italy and Spain and covered acute and convalescent phases of COVID-19. The repertoires were released in a freely available public database intended as a resource for research on the immune response to SARS-CoV-2. Nearly every sample came with metadata listing a de-identified subject ID, COVID-19 status, age in years and sex. The samples were drawn from the first 160 participants of the ongoing ImmuneRACE study and from 1,200 or so subjects provided by 6 global collaborators. Subjects who had been exposed to COVID-19, were actively infected with it, or had recovered from it provided the deeply sampled blood TCRbeta repertoires that made up the dataset. The prospective study material was composed of cDNA or gDNA derived from T cells, B-cell-depleted T cells, or PBMCs. Where available, HLA class I and class II types were taken from metadata supplied by the sample provider and were not determined by assay-based typing.

To note about this clone: It lacks a known antigen. Base qualities are not provided; no much larger clone lies one nucleotide away.

The CDR3 runs 14 residues from the cysteine to the phenylalanine. The CDR3 DNA has 42 bases and is translated from base 1. Based on the germline V gene (reference sequence), the CDR1 and CDR2 sequences are LGHDT and YNNKEL. Here V drops 4 bases and J drops 2 bases, and the junction holds 4 bases not matched to any gene. Each collaborating institution followed its own protocols to collect whole blood in K2EDTA tubes. Collaborator samples were shipped for TCRbeta analysis as frozen whole blood, isolated PBMCs, or DNA extracted from either sample type. TCRbeta CDR3 regions were amplified from genomic DNA using the immunoSEQ Assay, a bias-controlled multiplex PCR. The paper's processing steps were these. The number of nucleated cells in each sample was estimated from the amplification of reference gene primers within the assay. To quantify the absolute abundance of each unique TCRbeta CDR3 rearrangement, sequence reads were collapsed and filtered. For each sample, productive Simpson clonality was calculated as the square root of Simpson's diversity index over productive rearrangements. TCRdb mirrors the immuneACCESS table, restricted to in-frame sequences. Some clones are absent from its copies; in checked studies, under half trace to an unresolved V gene, and the reason for the others is unknown. The V and J calls and clone size come from that table; D and trimming were worked out from the DNA. A total of over 250,000 clones appear in this sample, about 85% of them only once. Roughly 15% of the sample is taken by the ten largest.

What the study reported, not specific to this receptor: The quantity of clinical and demographic metadata differed by source and by participant and was supplied without curation.

The chain is encoded by TRBV3-1 (or the pseudogene TRBV3-2) joined to TRBJ2-7; 8 of the junction bases match TRBD2. The sequence was collected from a human donor in a cohort sampled during active COVID-19. Material for sequencing was peripheral blood. DNA sequence: TGTGCCAGCAGCCGCCGGGGGGGGACCTACGAGCAGTACTTC. It encodes CASSRRGGTYEQYF.